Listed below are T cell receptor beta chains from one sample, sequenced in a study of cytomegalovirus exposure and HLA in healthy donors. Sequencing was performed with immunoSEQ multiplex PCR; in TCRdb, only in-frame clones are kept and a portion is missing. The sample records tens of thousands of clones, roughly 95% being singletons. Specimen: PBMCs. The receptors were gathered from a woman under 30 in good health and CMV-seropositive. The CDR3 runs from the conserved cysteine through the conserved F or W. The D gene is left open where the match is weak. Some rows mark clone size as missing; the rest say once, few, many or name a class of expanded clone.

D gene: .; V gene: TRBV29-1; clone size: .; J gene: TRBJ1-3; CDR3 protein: CSVEDLSGRDTIYF; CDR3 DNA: TGCAGCGTTGAAGATCTGTCGGGGAGGGACACCATATATTTT
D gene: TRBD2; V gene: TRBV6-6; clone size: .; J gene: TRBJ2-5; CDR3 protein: CASSYSVSGAGAQYF; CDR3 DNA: TGTGCCAGCAGTTACTCGGTTAGCGGGGCCGGGGCCCAGTACTTC
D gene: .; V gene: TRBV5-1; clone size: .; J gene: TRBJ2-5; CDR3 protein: CASSLAGKETQYF; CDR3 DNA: TGCGCCAGCAGCTTGGCGGGAAAAGAGACCCAGTACTTC
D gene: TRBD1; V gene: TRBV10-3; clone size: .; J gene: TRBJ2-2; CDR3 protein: CAISLGQGGTGELFF; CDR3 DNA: TGTGCCATCAGCCTGGGACAGGGTGGGACCGGGGAGCTGTTTTTT
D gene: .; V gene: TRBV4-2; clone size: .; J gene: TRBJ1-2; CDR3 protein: CASSQDSSNYGYTF; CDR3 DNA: TGTGCCAGCAGCCAAGATAGTTCTAACTATGGCTACACCTTC
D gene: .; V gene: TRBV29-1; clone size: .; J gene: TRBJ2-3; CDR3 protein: CSARQTSTDTQYF; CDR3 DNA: TGCAGCGCCAGACAGACAAGCACAGATACGCAGTATTTT
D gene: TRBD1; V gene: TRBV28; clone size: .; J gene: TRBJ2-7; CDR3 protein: CASSPEGAREQYF; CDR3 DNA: TGTGCCAGCAGTCCTGAGGGGGCGCGAGAGCAGTACTTC
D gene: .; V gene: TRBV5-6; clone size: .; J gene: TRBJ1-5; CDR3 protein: CASSAPEGQRNQPQHF; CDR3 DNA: TGTGCCAGCAGCGCCCCGGAGGGCCAGCGCAATCAGCCCCAGCATTTT
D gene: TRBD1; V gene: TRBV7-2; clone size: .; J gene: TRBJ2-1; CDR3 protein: CASSSGGKLDEQFF; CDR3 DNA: TGTGCCAGCAGCTCAGGGGGCAAGTTGGATGAGCAGTTCTTC
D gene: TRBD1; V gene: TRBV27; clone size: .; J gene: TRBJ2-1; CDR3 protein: CASSSPDRDEQFF; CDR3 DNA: TGTGCCAGCAGTTCGCCAGACAGGGATGAGCAGTTCTTC
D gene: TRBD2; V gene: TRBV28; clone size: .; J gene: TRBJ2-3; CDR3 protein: CASSSKSPGLAPNPTDTQYF; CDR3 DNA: TGTGCCAGCAGTTCGAAATCGCCGGGACTAGCGCCGAACCCCACAGATACGCAGTATTTT
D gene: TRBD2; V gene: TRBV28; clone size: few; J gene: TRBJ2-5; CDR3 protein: CASSLSLAGVKTQYF; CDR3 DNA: TGTGCCAGCAGTTTGTCACTAGCGGGAGTAAAGACCCAGTACTTC
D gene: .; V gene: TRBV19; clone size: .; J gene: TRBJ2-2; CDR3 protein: CASSIEGGTGELFF; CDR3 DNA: TGTGCCAGTAGTATCGAGGGTGGCACCGGGGAGCTGTTTTTT
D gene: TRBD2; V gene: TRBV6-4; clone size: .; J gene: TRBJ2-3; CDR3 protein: CASSEAGGTDTQYF; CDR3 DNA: TGTGCCAGCAGTGAAGCGGGAGGCACAGATACGCAGTATTTT
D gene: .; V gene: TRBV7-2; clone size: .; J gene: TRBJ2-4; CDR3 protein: CASSSLGNIQYF; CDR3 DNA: TGTGCCAGCAGCTCGCTCGGAAACATTCAGTACTTC
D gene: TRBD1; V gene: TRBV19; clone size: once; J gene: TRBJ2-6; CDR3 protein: CASSTLPGQGAWGANVLTF; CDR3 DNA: TGTGCCAGTAGTACCCTTCCGGGACAGGGGGCGTGGGGGGCCAACGTCCTGACTTTC
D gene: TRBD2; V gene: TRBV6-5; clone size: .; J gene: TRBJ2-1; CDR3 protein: CASSQLAGGGEQFF; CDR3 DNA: TGTGCCAGCAGCCAACTAGCGGGAGGAGGGGAGCAGTTCTTC
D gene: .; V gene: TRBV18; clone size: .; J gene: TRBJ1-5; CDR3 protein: CASSPRPLNRVGDQPQHF; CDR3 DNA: TGTGCCAGCTCACCACGCCCTCTGAACAGGGTCGGAGATCAGCCCCAGCATTTT
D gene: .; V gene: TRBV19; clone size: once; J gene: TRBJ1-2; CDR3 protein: CATAQRAANYGYTF; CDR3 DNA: TGTGCCACCGCACAGAGGGCAGCGAACTATGGCTACACCTTC
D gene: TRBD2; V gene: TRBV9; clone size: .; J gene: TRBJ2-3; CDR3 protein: CASSVAGVGTDTQYF; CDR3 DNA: TGTGCCAGCAGCGTGGCGGGAGTGGGAACAGATACGCAGTATTTT
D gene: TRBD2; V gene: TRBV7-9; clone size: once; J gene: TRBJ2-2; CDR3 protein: CASSLSGSTGELFF; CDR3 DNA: TGTGCCAGCAGCTTGAGCGGGAGCACCGGGGAGCTGTTTTTT
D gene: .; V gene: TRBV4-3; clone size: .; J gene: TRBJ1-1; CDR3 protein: CASSQVGGIGTEAFF; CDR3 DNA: TGCGCCAGCAGCCAAGTGGGGGGGATAGGGACTGAAGCTTTCTTT
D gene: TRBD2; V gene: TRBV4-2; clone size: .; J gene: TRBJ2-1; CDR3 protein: CASSQAIGLSGSDNEQFF; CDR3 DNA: TGTGCCAGCAGCCAAGCAATAGGCTTGAGCGGGAGTGATAATGAGCAGTTCTTC
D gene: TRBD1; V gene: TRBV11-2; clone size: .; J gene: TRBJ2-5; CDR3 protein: CASSLGRGLETQYF; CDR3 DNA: TGTGCCAGCAGCTTGGGCAGGGGGCTGGAGACCCAGTACTTC
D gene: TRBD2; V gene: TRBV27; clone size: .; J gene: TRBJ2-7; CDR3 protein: CASSLSSGLAYEQYF; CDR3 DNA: TGTGCCAGCAGTTTATCGTCGGGACTAGCCTACGAGCAGTACTTC
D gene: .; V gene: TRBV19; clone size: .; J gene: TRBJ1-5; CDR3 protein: CASSIRDNNQPQHF; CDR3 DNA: TGTGCCAGTAGTATTCGGGACAACAATCAGCCCCAGCATTTT
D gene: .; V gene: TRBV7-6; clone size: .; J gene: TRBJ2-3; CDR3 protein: CASSPGAPTDTQYF; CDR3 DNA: TGTGCCAGCAGTCCAGGGGCCCCTACGGATACGCAGTATTTT
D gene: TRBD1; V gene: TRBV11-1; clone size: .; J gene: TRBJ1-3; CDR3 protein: CASSLSRDSSGNTIYF; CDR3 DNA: TGTGCCAGCAGCTTAAGCCGGGACAGCTCTGGAAACACCATATATTTT
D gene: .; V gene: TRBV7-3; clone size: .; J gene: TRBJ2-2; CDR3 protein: CASSDRGGELFF; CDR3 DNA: TGTGCCAGCAGCGATAGGGGTGGGGAGCTGTTTTTT
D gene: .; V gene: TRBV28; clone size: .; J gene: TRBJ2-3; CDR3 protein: CASSLFPTAGDTQYF; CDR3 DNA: TGTGCCAGCAGTTTATTTCCGACAGCAGGAGATACGCAGTATTTT
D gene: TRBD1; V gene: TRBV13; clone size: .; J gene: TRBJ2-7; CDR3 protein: CASSKERQGADEQYF; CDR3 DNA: TGTGCCAGCAGCAAAGAACGACAGGGGGCGGACGAGCAGTACTTC
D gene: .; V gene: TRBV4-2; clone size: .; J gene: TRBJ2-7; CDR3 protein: CASSQNTAGEQYF; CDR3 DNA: TGTGCCAGCAGCCAAAATACAGCTGGGGAGCAGTACTTC
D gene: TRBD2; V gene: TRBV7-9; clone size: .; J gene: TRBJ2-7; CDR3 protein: CASSSSGNPEQYF; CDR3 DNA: TGTGCCAGCAGCAGTAGCGGGAATCCCGAGCAGTACTTC
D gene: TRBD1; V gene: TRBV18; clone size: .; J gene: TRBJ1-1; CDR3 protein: CASSPRRTGLNTEAFF; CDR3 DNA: TGTGCCAGCTCACCCCGAAGGACAGGGTTGAACACTGAAGCTTTCTTT
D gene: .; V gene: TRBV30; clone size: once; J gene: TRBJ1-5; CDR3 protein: CAWSEPYGNQPQHF; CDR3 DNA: TGTGCCTGGAGTGAGCCCTATGGTAATCAGCCCCAGCATTTT
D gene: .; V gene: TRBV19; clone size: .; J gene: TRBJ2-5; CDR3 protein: CASSLPGGKTQYF; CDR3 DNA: TGTGCCAGTAGTCTTCCGGGCGGGAAGACCCAGTACTTC
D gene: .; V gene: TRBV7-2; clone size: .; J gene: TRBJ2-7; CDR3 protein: CASSPIVSLGQYF; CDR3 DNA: TGTGCCAGCAGCCCCATTGTGAGCCTCGGGCAGTACTTC
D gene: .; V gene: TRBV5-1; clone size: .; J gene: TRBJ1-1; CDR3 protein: CASSLGDNVNTEAFF; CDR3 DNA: TGCGCCAGCAGCTTGGGGGACAACGTGAACACTGAAGCTTTCTTT
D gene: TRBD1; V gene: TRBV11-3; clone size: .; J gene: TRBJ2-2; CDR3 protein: CASSQGQGNTGELFF; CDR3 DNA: TGTGCCAGCAGCCAGGGACAGGGGAACACCGGGGAGCTGTTTTTT
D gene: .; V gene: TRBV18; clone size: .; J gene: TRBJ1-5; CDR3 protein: CASSRNSGQPQHF; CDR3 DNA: TGTGCCAGCTCACGAAACTCGGGTCAGCCCCAGCATTTT
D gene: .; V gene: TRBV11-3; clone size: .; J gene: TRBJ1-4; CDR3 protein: CASSPGGATNEKLFF; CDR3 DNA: TGTGCCAGCAGCCCAGGAGGTGCAACTAATGAAAAACTGTTTTTT
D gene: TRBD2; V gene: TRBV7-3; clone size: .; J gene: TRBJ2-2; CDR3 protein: CASSSGLARGPEEFSGELFF; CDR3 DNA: TGTGCCAGCAGCTCAGGACTAGCGAGAGGACCGGAGGAGTTCTCCGGGGAGCTGTTTTTT
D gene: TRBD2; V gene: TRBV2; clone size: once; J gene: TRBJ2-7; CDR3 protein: CASRTTSGSYEQYF; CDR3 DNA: TGTGCCAGCAGGACGACTAGCGGATCCTACGAGCAGTACTTC
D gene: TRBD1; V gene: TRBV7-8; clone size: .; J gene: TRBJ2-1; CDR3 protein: CASSFRQGSYNEQFF; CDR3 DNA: TGTGCCAGCAGCTTTCGACAGGGCTCCTACAATGAGCAGTTCTTC
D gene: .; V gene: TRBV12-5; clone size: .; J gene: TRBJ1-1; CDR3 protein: CASGWGTSTEAFF; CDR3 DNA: TGTGCTAGTGGTTGGGGGACATCCACTGAAGCTTTCTTT